Sequencing of this T cell receptor beta chain was carried out in a study of PD-1 blockade in mismatch repair-deficient tumors (dated by TCRdb to about 2017). Background for the entire study: Between September 2013 and 2016, the trial enrolled roughly 80 consecutive patients with some eleven types of mismatch repair-deficient cancer, all of whom had received prior treatment and were progressing. Tumor-associated T cell clones in the peripheral blood of patients responding to PD-1 blockade were tracked using deep sequencing of TCR CDR3 regions. Here is what the overall study found, with its caveats: After pembrolizumab, tumor-resident clones, which were often undetectable in blood before treatment, expanded rapidly and then contracted, generally ahead of radiologic responses. Three of seven peptides elicited clonal expansion, yielding under 150 unique blood TCRs, about seven also found in tumor; all positive peptides derived from frameshift mutations.

The CDR3 holds 17 amino acids from the cysteine to the phenylalanine. The only DNA kept is the CDR3, 51 bases in frame from the first base. CDR1 and CDR2 are read off the germline V gene as SGHAT and FQNNGV. V is clipped by 5 bases and J by 0 bases, and the sequence between their germline boundaries is 14 bases long. The library was prepared using the immunoSEQ multiplex PCR assay. On the authors' methods: Clones were defined as neoantigen-specific by significant expansion to the relevant peptide and no significant expansion to any other tested peptide. The table comes from immuneACCESS by way of TCRdb, which keeps in-frame sequences with V and J called. Part of the clones is missing from these tables; in studies checked, under half for an unresolved V gene and the rest for unknown reasons. The V and J calls and clone size were taken over from that table, and D and trimming were inferred from the DNA. Present in this sample are 10,000 or so clones, under 95% of which were seen just once. The leading ten clones occupy about 9.6% of the sample.

This clone was observed once. It has no known antigen specificity. No quality values exist for individual bases; no much larger clone is one base distant. The time point label, as the study defines it: roughly ten-day in vitro stimulation with candidate neoantigen peptide 3. For each enrolled patient, mismatch repair deficiency was established using either polymerase chain reaction or immunohistochemistry. TCR sequencing was performed for a few patients who responded to pembrolizumab therapy. Each of roughly 7 ELISpot-reactive candidate neoantigen peptides was used in a roughly 11-day in vitro stimulation prior to TCR sequencing. As the baseline for calculating clone fold-changes, a control culture with no peptide was run in an identical way. The phase II trial prospectively evaluated PD-1 blockade with pembrolizumab in advanced mismatch repair-deficient cancers, independent of tissue of origin.

Sequenced material: cells cultured in vitro, taken from a patient treated with pembrolizumab. The V gene is TRBV11-2 and the J gene is TRBJ1-6; tentative D gene TRBD1, with 5 bases matching. The clonotype originates from an adult with mismatch repair-deficient cancer. The DNA sequence is as follows: TGTGCCAGCAGCCGACCTTCGGGGCTCTCCTATAATTCACCCCTCCACTTT. This encodes CASSRPSGLSYNSPLHF. Supplemented by the reference TRBV11-2 and TRBJ1-6 proteins around the CDR3, the complete variable domain is EAGVAQSPRYKIIEKRQSVAFWCNPISGHATLYWYQQILGQGPKLLIQFQNNGVVDDSQLPKDRFSAERLKGVDSTLKIQPAKLEDSAVYLCASSRPSGLSYNSPLHFGNGTRLTVT.